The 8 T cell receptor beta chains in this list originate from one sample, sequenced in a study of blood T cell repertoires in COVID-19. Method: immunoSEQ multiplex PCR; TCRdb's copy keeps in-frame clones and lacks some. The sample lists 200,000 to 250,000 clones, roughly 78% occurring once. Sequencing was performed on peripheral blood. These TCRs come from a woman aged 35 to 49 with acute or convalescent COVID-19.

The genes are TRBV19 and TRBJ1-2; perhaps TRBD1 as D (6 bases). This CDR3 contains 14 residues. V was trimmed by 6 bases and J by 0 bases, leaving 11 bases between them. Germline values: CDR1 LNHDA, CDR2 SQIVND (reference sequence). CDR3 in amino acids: CASRDRRSNYGYTF. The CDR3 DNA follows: TGTGCCAGTAGAGACAGGCGTTCTAACTATGGCTACACCTTC.

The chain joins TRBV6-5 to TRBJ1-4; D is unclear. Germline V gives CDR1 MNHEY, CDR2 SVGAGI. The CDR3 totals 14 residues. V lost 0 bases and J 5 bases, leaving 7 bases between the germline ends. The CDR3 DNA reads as TGTGCCAGCAGTTACTCTGACACGAATGAAAAACTGTTTTTT. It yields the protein CASSYSDTNEKLFF.

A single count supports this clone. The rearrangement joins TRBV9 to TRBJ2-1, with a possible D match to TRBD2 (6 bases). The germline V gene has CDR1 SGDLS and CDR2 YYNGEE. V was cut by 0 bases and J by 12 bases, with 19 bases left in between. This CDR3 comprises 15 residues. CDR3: CASSVGLEMSLRQFF. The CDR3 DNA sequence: TGTGCCAGCAGCGTAGGACTAGAGATGTCCCTGCGGCAGTTCTTC.

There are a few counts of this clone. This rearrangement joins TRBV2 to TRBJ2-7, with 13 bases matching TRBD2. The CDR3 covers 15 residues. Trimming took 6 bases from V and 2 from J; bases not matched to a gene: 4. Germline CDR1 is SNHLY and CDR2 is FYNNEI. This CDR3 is CASSGTSGATYEQYF. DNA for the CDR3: TGTGCCAGCAGCGGGACTAGCGGGGCCACCTACGAGCAGTACTTC.

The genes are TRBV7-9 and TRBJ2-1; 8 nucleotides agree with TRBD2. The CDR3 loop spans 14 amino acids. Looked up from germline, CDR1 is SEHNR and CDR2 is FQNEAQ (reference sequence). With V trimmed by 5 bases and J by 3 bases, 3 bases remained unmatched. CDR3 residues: CASSLSGNYNEQFF. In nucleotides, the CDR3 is TGTGCCAGCAGCCTTAGCGGGAACTACAATGAGCAGTTCTTC.

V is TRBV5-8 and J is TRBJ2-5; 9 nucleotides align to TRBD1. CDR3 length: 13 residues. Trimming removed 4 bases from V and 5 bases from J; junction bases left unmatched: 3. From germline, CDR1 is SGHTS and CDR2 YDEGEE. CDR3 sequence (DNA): TGTGCCAGCAGCCCGGACAGGGGTGAGACCCAGTACTTC. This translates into CASSPDRGETQYF.

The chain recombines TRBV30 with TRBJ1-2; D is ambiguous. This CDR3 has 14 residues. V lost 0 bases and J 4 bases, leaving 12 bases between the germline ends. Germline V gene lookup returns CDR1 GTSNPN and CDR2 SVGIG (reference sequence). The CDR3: CAWSVVGGGYGYTF. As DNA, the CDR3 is TGTGCCTGGAGTGTAGTCGGCGGCGGCTATGGCTACACCTTC.

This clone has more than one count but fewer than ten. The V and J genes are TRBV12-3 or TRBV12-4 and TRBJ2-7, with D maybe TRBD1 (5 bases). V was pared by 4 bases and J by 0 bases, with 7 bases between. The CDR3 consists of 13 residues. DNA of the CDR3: TGTGCCAGCAGTTCAGGGTTCTCCTACGAGCAGTACTTC. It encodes CASSSGFSYEQYF.